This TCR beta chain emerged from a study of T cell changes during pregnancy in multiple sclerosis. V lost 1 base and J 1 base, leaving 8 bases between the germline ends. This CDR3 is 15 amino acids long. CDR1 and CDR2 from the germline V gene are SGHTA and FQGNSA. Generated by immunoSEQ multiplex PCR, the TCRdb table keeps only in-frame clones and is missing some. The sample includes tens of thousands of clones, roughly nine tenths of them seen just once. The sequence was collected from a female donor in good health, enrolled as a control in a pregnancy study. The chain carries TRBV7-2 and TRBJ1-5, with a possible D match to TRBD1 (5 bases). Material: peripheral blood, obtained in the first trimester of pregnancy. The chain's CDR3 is CASSLGGISNQPQHF. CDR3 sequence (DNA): TGTGCCAGCAGCTTAGGGGGCATAAGCAATCAGCCCCAGCATTTT.